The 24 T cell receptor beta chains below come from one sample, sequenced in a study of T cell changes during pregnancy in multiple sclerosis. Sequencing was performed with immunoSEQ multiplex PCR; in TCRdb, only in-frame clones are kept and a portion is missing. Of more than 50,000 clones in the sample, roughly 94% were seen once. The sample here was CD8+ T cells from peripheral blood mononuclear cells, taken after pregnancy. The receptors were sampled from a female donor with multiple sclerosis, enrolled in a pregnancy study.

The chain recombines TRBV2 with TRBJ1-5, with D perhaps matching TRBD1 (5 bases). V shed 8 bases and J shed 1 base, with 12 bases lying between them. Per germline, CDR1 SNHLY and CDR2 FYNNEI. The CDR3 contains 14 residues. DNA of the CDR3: TGTGCCAGCCAAGCCTCAGGGAGCAATCAGCCCCAGCATTTT. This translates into CASQASGSNQPQHF.

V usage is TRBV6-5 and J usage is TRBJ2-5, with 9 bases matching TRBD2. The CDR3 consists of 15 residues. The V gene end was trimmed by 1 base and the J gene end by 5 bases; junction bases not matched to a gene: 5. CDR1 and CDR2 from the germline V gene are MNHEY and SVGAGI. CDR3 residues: CASSYYGTSWETQYF. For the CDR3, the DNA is TGTGCCAGCAGTTACTATGGGACTAGCTGGGAGACCCAGTACTTC.

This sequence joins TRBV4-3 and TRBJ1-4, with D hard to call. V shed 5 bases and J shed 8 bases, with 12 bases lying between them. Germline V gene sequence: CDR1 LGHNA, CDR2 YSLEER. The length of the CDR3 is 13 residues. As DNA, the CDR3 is TGCGCCAGCAGCGACTGGGTTGGAGAAAAACTGTTTTTT. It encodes CASSDWVGEKLFF.

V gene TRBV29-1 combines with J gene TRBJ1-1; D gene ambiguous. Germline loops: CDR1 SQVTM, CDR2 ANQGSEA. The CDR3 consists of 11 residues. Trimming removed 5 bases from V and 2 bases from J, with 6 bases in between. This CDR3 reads CSVTENTEAFF. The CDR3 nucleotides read TGCAGCGTTACAGAAAACACTGAAGCTTTCTTT.

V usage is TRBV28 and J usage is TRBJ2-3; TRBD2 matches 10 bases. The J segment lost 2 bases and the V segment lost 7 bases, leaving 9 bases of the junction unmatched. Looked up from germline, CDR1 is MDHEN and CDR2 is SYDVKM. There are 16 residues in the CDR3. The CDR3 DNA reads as TGTGCCAGCACCCTTAAACTAGCGGGATCCACAGATACGCAGTATTTT. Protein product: CASTLKLAGSTDTQYF.

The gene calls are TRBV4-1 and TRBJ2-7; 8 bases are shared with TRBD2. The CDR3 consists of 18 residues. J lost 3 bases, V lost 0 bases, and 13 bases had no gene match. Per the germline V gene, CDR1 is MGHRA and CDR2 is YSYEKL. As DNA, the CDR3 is TGCGCCAGCAGCCAAGAATCGTTTTCGGGGGGGAGTATCTACGAGCAGTACTTC. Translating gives CASSQESFSGGSIYEQYF.

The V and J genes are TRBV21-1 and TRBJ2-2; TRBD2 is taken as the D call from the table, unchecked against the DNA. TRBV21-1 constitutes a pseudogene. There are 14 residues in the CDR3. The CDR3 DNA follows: TGTGCCAGCAATCCAGGGAGGGGAGCCGGGGAGCTGTTTTTT. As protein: CASNPGRGAGELFF.

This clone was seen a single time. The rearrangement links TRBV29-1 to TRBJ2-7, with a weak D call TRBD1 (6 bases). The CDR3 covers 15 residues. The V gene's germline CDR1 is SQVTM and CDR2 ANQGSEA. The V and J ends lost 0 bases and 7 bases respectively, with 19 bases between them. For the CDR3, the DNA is TGCAGCGTTGAAGATCGGGCAGGGGTCTGGGAGGAGCAGTACTTC. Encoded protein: CSVEDRAGVWEEQYF.

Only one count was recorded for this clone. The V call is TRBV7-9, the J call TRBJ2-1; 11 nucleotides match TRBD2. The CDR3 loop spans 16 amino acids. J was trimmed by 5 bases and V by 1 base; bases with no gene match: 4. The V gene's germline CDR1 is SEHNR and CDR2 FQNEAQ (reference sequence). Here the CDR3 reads CASSLVVTSGNNEQFF. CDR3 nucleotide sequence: TGTGCCAGCAGCTTAGTGGTGACTAGCGGGAACAATGAGCAGTTCTTC.

CDR3 DNA: TGCGCCAGCAGCTTGGACAGGAGCTCCTACGAGCAGTACTTC. Translation: CASSLDRSSYEQYF. V gene TRBV4-1 combines with J gene TRBJ2-7, with 7 bases matching TRBD1. CDR3 size: 14 residues. With 5 bases clipped from V and 0 bases from J, the junction kept 4 bases outside the gene matches. The germline V gene has CDR1 MGHRA and CDR2 YSYEKL.

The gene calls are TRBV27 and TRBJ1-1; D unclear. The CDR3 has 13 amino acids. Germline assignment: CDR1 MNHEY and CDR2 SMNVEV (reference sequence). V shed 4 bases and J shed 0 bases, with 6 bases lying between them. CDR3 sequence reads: CASSSGVNTEAFF. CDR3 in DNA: TGTGCCAGCAGTTCCGGGGTGAACACTGAAGCTTTCTTT.

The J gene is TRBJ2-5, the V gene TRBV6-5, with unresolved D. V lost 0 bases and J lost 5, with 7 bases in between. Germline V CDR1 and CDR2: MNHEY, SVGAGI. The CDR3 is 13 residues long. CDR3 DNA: TGTGCCAGCAGTTACTCGAACGAGGAGACCCAGTACTTC. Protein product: CASSYSNEETQYF.

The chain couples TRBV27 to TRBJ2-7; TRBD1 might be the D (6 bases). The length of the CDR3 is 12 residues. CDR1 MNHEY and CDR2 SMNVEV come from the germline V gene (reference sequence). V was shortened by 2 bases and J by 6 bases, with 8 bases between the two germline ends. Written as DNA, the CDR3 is TGTGCCAGCAGTTTAACAGGGTTCGAGCAGTACTTC. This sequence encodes CASSLTGFEQYF.

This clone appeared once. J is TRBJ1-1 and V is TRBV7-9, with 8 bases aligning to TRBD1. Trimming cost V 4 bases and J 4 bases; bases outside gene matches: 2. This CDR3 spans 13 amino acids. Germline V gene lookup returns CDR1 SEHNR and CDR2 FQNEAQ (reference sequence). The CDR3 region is CASSSGTGTEAFF. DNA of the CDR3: TGTGCCAGCAGCTCGGGGACAGGCACTGAAGCTTTCTTT.

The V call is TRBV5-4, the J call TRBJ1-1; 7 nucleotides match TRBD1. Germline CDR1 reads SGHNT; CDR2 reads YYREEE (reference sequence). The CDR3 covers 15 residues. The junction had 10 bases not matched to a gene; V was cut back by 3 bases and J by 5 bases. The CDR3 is CASSYRQGWKTEAFF. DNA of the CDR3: TGTGCCAGCAGCTATCGACAGGGCTGGAAGACTGAAGCTTTCTTT.

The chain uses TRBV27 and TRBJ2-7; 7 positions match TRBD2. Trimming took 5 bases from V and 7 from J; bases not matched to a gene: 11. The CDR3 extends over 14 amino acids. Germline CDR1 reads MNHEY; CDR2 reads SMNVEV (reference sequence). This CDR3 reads CASSVRGFGGEQYF. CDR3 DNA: TGTGCCAGCAGTGTCCGGGGGTTCGGGGGGGAGCAGTACTTC.

The CDR3 spells CASSLSAGYNEQFF. The CDR3 DNA follows: TGTGCCAGCAGTTTATCAGCGGGCTACAATGAGCAGTTCTTC. The V and J genes are TRBV27 and TRBJ2-1; a weak D match, TRBD2 (6 bases). This CDR3 is built from 14 residues. V was pared by 0 bases and J by 3 bases, with 6 bases between. The V gene's germline CDR1 is MNHEY and CDR2 SMNVEV (reference sequence).

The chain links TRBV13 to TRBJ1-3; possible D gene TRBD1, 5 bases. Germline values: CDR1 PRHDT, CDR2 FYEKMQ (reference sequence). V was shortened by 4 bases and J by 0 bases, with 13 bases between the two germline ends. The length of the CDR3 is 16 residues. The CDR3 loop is CASSSTTAFSGNTIYF. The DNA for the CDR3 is TGTGCCAGCAGCTCCACGACAGCCTTCTCTGGAAACACCATATATTTT.

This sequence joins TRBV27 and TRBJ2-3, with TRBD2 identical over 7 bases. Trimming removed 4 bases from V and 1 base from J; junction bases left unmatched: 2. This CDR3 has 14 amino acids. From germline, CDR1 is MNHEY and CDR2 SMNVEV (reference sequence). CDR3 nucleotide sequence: TGTGCCAGCAGTTCGGCGGGGGGCACAGATACGCAGTATTTT. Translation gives CASSSAGGTDTQYF.

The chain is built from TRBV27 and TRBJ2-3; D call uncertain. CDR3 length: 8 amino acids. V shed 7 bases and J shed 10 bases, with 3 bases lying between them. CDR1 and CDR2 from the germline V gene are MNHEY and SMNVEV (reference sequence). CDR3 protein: CASTAQYF. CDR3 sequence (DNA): TGTGCCAGCACCGCGCAGTATTTT.

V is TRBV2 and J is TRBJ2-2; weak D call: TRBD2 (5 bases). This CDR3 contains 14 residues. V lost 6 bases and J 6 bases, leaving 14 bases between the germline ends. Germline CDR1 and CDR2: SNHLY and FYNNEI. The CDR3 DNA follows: TGTGCCAGCAGGGAGGCCTTCCTGTCCGGGGAGCTGTTTTTT. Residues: CASREAFLSGELFF.

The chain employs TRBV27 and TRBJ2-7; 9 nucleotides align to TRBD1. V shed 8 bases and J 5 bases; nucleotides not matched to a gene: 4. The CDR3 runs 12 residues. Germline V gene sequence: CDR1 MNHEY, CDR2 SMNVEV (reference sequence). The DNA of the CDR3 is TGTGCCAGCGGGACAGGGAACCACGAGCAGTACTTC. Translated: CASGTGNHEQYF.

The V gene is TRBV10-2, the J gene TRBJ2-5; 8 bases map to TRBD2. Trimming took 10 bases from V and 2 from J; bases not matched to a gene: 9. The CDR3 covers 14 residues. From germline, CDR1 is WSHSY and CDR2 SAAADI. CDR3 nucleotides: TGCGCCACCCTGGGACTAGACTATCAAGAGACCCAGTACTTC. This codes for CATLGLDYQETQYF.

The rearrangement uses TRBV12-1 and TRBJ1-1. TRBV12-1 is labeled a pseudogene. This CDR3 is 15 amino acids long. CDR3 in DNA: TGTGCCAGCAACGGAAGGGGGGGTTTAGGGACTGAAGCTTTCTTT. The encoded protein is CASNGRGGLGTEAFF.